This entry is about one T cell receptor (beta chain). What it binds is not known. This sample was included in a study of monozygotic twins with inflammatory bowel disease. Study-level points and caveats: Immunosuppressive treatment differences may have increased patient repertoire variability. Inverse Simpson values showed less TCRbeta diversity in IBD patients than in their healthy co-twins.

This CDR3 is 16 amino acids long. In germline, CDR1 is SGHRS, CDR2 YFSETQ. TCRdb reanalyzed the 5' RACE reads and collapses them to one entry per CDR3 protein, without DNA. Recorded for this sample: approximately 45,000 distinct CDR3 sequences. RNA in its total form was extracted from whole blood, and T cells were not sorted. V is TRBV5-1 and J is TRBJ2-7; TCRdb's D gene call, TRBD1, goes unchecked for lack of DNA. The clonotype was recovered from a human donor with ulcerative colitis or Crohn's disease, or a healthy co-twin of an affected twin (not recorded which). The specimen sequenced was blood. The CDR3 loop reads CASSFGSDAPIYEQYF.